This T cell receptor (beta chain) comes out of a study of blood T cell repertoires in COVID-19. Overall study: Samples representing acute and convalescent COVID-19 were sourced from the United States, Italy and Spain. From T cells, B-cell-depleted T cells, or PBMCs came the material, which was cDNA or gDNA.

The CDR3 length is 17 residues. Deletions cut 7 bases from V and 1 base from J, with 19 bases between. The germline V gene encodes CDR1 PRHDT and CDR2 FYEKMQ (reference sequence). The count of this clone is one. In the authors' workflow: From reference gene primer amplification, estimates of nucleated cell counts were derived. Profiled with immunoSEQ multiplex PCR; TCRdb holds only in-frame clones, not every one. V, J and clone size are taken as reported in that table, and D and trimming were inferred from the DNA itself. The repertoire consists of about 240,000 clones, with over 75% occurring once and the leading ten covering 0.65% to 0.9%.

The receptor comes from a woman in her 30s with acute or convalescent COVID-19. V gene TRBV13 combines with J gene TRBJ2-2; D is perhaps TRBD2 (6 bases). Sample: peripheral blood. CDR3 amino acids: CASTSFAEEGNTGELFF. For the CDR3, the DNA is TGTGCCAGCACCTCCTTCGCTGAGGAGGGGAACACCGGGGAGCTGTTTTTT. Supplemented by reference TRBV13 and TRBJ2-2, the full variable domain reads AAGVIQSPRHLIKEKRETATLKCYPIPRHDTVYWYQQGPGQDPQFLISFYEKMQSDKGSIPDRFSAQQFSDYHSELNMSSLELGDSALYFCASTSFAEEGNTGELFFGEGSRLTVL.